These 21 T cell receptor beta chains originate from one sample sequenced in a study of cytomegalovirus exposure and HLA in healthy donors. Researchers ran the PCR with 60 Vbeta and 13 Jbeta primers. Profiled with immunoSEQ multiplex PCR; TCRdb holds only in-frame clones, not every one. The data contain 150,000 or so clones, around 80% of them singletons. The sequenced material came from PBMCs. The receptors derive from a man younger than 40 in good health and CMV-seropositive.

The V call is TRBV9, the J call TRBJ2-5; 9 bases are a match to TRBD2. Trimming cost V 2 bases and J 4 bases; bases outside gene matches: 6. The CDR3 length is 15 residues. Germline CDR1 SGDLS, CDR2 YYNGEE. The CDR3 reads CASSVIGGGGETQYF. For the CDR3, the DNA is TGTGCCAGCAGCGTGATTGGCGGGGGGGGAGAGACCCAGTACTTC.

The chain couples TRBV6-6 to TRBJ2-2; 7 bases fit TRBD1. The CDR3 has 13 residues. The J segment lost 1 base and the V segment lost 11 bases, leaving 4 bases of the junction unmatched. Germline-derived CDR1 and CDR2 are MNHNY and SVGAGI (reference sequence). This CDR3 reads CAHRTGNTGELFF. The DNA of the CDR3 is TGTGCCCACCGGACAGGGAACACCGGGGAGCTGTTTTTT.

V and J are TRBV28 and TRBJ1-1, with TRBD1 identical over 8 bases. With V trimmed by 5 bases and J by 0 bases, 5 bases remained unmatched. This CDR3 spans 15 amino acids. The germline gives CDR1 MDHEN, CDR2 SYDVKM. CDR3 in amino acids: CASSPGTGVNTEAFF. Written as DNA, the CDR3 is TGTGCCAGCAGTCCCGGGACAGGAGTGAACACTGAAGCTTTCTTT. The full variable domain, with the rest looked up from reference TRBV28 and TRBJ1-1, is DVKVTQSSRYLVKRTGEKVFLECVQDMDHENMFWYRQDPGLGLRLIYFSYDVKMKEKGDIPEGYSVSREKKERFSLILESASTNQTSMYLCASSPGTGVNTEAFFGQGTRLTVV.

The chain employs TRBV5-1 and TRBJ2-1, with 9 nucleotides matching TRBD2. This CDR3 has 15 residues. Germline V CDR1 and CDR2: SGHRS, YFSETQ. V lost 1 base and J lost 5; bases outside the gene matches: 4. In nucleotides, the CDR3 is TGCGCCAGCAGCTTGTGGGCGGGAGGGAACAATGAGCAGTTCTTC. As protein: CASSLWAGGNNEQFF.

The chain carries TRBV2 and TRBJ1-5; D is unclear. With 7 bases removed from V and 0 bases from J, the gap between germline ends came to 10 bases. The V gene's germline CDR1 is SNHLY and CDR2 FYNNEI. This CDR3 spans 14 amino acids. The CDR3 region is CASTESLSNQPQHF. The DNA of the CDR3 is TGTGCCAGCACGGAGAGCCTTAGCAATCAGCCCCAGCATTTT.

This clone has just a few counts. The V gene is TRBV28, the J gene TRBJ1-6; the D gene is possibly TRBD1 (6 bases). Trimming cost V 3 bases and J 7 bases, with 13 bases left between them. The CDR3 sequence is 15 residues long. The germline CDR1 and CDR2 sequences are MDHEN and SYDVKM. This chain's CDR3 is CASSLTRGINSPLHF. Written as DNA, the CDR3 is TGTGCCAGCAGTTTGACCAGGGGCATCAATTCACCCCTCCACTTT.

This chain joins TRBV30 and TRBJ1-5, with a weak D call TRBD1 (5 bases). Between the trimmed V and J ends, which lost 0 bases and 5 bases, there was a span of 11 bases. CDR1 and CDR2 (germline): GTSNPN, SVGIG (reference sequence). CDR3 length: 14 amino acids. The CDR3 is CAWSVGRGDQPQHF. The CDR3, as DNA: TGTGCCTGGAGTGTAGGTCGGGGGGATCAGCCCCAGCATTTT.

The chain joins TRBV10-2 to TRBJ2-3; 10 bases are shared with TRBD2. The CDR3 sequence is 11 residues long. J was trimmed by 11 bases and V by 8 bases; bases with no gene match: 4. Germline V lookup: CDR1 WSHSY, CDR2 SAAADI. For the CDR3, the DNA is TGCGCCAGCCGAACTAGCGGGGAGCAGTATTTT. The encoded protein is CASRTSGEQYF.

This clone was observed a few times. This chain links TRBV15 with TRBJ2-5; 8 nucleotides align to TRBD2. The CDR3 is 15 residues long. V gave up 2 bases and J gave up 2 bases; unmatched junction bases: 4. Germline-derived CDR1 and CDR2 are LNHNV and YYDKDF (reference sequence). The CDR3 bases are TGTGCCACCAGCAGAAGCGGGAGACAACAAGAGACCCAGTACTTC. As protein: CATSRSGRQQETQYF.

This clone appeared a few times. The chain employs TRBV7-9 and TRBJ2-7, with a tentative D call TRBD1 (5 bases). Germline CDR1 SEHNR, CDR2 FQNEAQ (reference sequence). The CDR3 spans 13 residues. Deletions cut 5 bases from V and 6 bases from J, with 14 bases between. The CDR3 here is CASSPDTFLEQYF. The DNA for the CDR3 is TGTGCCAGCAGCCCGGACACCTTTCTCGAGCAGTACTTC.

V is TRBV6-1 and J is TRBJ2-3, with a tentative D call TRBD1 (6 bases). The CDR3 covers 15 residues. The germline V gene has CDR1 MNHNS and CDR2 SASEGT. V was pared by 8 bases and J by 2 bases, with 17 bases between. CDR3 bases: TGTGCCAGCCGCCCAGGGGATCGGGCCACAGATACGCAGTATTTT. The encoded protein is CASRPGDRATDTQYF.

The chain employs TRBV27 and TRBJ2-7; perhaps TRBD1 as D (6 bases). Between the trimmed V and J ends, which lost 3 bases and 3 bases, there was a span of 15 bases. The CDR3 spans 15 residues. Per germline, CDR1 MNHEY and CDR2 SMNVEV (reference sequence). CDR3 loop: CASSFSQGNNYEQYF. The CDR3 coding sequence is TGTGCCAGCAGTTTTAGTCAGGGGAATAACTACGAGCAGTACTTC.

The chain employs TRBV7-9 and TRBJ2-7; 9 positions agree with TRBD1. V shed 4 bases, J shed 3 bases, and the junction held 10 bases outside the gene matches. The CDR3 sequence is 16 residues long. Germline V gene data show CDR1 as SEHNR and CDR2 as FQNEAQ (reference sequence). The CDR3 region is CASSYSGQGPHYEQYF. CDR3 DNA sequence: TGTGCCAGCAGCTACTCCGGACAGGGGCCCCACTACGAGCAGTACTTC.

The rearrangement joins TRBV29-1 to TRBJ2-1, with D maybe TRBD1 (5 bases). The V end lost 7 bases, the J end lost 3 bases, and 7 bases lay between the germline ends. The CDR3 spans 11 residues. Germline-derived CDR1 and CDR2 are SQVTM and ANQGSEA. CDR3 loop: CSGTRYNEQFF. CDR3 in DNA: TGCAGCGGGACACGCTACAATGAGCAGTTCTTC.

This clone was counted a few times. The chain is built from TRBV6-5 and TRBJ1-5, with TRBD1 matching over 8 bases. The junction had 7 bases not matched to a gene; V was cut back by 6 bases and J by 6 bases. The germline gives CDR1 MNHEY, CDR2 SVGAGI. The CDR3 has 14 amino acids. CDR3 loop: CASRGQGPTQPQHF. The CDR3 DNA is TGTGCCAGCAGAGGACAGGGTCCCACTCAGCCCCAGCATTTT.

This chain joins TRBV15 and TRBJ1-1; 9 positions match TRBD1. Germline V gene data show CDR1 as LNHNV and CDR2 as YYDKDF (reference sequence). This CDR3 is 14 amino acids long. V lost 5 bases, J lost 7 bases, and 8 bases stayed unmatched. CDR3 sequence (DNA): TGTGCCACCAGCCCGGACAGGGGCGCTAATGAAGCTTTCTTT. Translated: CATSPDRGANEAFF.

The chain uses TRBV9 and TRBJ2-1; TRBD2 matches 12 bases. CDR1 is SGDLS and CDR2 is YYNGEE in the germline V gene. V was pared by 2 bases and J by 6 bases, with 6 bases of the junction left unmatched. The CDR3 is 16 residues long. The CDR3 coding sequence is TGTGCCAGCAGCGTCCGGACTAGCGGGGTACCCAATGAGCAGTTCTTC. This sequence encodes CASSVRTSGVPNEQFF.

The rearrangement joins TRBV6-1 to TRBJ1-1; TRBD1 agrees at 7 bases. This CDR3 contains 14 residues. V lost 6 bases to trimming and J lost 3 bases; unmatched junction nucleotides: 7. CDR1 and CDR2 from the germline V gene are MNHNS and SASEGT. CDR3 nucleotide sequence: TGTGCCAGCAGAGTCACAGGGGCGCACACTGAAGCTTTCTTT. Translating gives CASRVTGAHTEAFF.

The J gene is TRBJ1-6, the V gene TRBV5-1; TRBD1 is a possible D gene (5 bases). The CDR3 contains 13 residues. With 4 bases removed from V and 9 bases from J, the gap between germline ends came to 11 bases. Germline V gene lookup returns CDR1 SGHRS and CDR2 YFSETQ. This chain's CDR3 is CASSVGDSSPLHF. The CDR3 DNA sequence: TGCGCCAGCAGCGTAGGTGACAGTTCACCCCTCCACTTT.

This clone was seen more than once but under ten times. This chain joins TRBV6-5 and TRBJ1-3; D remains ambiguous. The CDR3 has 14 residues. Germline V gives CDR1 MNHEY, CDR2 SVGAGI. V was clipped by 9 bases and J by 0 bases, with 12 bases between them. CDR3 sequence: CARVGRSSGNTIYF. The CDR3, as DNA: TGTGCCAGAGTTGGTAGGAGCTCTGGAAACACCATATATTTT.

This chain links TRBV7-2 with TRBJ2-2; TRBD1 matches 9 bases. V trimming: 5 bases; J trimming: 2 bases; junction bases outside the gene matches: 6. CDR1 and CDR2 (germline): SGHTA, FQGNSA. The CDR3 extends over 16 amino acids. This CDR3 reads CASSPMDRGNTGELFF. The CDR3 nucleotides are TGTGCCAGCAGCCCTATGGACAGGGGAAACACCGGGGAGCTGTTTTTT.